This T cell receptor (beta chain) was documented in a study of response to subunit inactivated influenza vaccine. Study-wide findings and caveats: Researchers suggested that each seasonal influenza vaccination recruits few new T cells.

To note about this clonotype: No antigen is known for it.

MiXCR, run by TCRdb on the RT-PCR reads, gives a single entry per CDR3 protein. Of 550,000 to 800,000 distinct CDR3 sequences listed, roughly 14% are singletons. The TCR originated in a man aged 45-65 years who received an inactivated influenza vaccine. The specimen comprised PBMCs from blood, sampled less than 15 days before vaccination.

The DNA for the CDR3 is TGTGCCAGTGCAGCCGGGACTAACCCCTACGAGCAGTACTTC. The encoded protein is CASAAGTNPYEQYF. V usage is TRBV12-3 or TRBV12-4 and J usage is TRBJ2-7, with 7 bases aligning to TRBD2. V shed 9 bases and J 2 bases; nucleotides not matched to a gene: 10. The CDR3 has 14 amino acids.